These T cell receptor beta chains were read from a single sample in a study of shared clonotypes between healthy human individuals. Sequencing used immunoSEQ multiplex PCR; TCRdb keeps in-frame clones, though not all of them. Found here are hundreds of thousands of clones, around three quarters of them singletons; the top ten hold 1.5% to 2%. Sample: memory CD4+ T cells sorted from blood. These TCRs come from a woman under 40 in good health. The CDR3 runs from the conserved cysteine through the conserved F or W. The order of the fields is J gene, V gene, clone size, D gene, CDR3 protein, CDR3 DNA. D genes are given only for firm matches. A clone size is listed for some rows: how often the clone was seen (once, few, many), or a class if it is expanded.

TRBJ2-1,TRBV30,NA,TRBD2,CAWSRLGTSGSGEQFF,TGTGCCTGGAGTCGTCTGGGGACTAGCGGTAGTGGTGAGCAGTTCTTC
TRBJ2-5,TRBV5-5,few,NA,CASSSTSQKQETQYF,TGTGCCAGCAGCTCCACGAGCCAGAAGCAAGAGACCCAGTACTTC
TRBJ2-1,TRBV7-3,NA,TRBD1,CASSLRQGPFSSYNEQFF,TGTGCCAGCAGCCTGCGACAGGGTCCTTTTAGCTCCTACAATGAGCAGTTCTTC
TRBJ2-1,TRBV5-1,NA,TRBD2,CASSWASGSSSSYNEQFF,TGCGCCAGCAGCTGGGCTAGCGGGAGTTCGTCCTCCTACAATGAGCAGTTCTTC
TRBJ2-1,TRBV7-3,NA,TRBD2,CASSPGPGLARHEQFF,TGTGCCAGCAGCCCAGGCCCGGGACTAGCGAGACATGAGCAGTTCTTC
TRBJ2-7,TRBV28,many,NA,CASSLSTYEQYF,TGTGCCAGCAGTTTATCAACCTACGAGCAGTACTTC
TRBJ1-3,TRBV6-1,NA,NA,CASSVSQAGNTIYF,TGTGCCAGCAGTGTTTCCCAAGCTGGAAACACCATATATTTT
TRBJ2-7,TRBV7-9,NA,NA,CASSSMFGREGQYF,TGTGCCAGCAGCTCGATGTTTGGAAGGGAAGGGCAGTACTTC
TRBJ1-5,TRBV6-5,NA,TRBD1,CASSSVTGYSNQPQHF,TGTGCCAGCAGTTCCGTGACAGGGTATAGCAATCAGCCCCAGCATTTT
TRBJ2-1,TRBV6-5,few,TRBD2,CASSYSGGGSYNEQFF,TGTGCCAGCAGTTACTCGGGGGGGGGCTCCTACAATGAGCAGTTCTTC
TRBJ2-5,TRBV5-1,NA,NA,CASSLDSLGETQYF,TGCGCCAGCAGCCTGGACAGTTTAGGGGAGACCCAGTACTTC
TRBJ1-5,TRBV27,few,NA,CASSLNGQPQHF,TGTGCCAGCAGTTTAAATGGTCAGCCCCAGCATTTT
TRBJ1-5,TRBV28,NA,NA,CASISPRGNQPQHF,TGTGCCAGCATCTCACCGAGGGGCAATCAGCCCCAGCATTTT
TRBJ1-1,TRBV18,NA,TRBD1,CASSPRQGGSTEAFF,TGTGCCAGCTCACCAAGGCAGGGGGGGAGCACTGAAGCTTTCTTT
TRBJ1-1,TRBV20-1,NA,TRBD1,CSAWTGEKAFF,TGCAGTGCTTGGACAGGGGAGAAGGCTTTCTTT
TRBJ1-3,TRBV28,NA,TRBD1,CASSHRDRAGNTIYF,TGTGCCAGCTCTCACCGGGACAGGGCTGGAAACACCATATATTTT
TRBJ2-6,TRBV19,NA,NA,CASSVQEANVLTF,TGTGCCAGTAGTGTACAGGAGGCCAACGTCCTGACTTTC
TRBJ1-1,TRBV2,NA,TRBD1,CASSEGTWTGFTEAFF,TGTGCCAGCAGTGAAGGCACATGGACAGGGTTCACTGAAGCTTTCTTT
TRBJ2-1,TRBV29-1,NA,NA,CSVERGGAGIGYEQFF,TGCAGCGTTGAACGTGGGGGGGCAGGGATCGGCTATGAGCAGTTCTTC
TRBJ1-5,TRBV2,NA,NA,CASSGRREWVGNQPQHF,TGTGCCAGCAGTGGGAGACGGGAGTGGGTAGGCAATCAGCCCCAGCATTTT
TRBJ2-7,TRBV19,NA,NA,CASSPGTNLYEQYF,TGTGCCAGTAGTCCAGGGACAAACCTCTACGAGCAGTACTTC
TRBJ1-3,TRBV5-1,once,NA,CASSPGTTGNTIYF,TGCGCCAGCAGCCCCGGGACAACCGGAAACACCATATATTTT
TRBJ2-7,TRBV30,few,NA,CAWTRDSPYEQYF,TGTGCCTGGACGCGGGACAGTCCCTACGAGCAGTACTTC
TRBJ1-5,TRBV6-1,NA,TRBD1,CASSAQGQGRNQPQHF,TGTGCCAGCAGTGCGCAAGGACAGGGCCGCAATCAGCCCCAGCATTTT
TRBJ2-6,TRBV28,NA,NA,CASSPHWGSGANVLTF,TGTGCCAGCAGTCCCCATTGGGGTTCTGGGGCCAACGTCCTGACTTTC
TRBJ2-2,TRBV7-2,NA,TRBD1,CASSDRQGWYTGELFF,TGTGCCAGCAGCGACAGACAGGGGTGGTATACCGGGGAGCTGTTTTTT
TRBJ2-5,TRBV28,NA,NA,CASTSSGARGETQYF,TGTGCCAGCACTTCTTCAGGGGCCCGGGGGGAGACCCAGTACTTC
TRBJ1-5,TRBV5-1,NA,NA,CASSLMAGQPQHF,TGCGCCAGCAGCTTGATGGCCGGACAGCCCCAGCATTTT
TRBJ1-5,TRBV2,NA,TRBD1,CASRQETGGHPQHF,TGTGCCAGCCGGCAAGAAACAGGGGGACATCCCCAGCATTTT
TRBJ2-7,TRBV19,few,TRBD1,CASGDRGYEQYF,TGTGCCAGCGGGGACAGGGGGTACGAGCAGTACTTC
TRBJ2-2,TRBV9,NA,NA,CASSPSRNTGELFF,TGTGCCAGCAGCCCTAGCAGAAACACCGGGGAGCTGTTTTTT
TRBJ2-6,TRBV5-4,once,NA,CASSLHGGANVLTF,TGTGCCAGCAGCTTGCACGGTGGGGCCAACGTCCTGACTTTC
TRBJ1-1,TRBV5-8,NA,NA,CASSLRGAPYSAAFF,TGTGCCAGCAGTCTCCGGGGGGCGCCGTATTCTGCAGCTTTCTTT
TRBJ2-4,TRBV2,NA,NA,CASRLRIGKNIQYF,TGTGCCAGCAGGTTGCGGATTGGAAAAAACATTCAGTACTTC
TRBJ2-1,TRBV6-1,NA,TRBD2,CASSSLAGWDEQFF,TGTGCCAGCAGCAGCCTAGCGGGGTGGGATGAGCAGTTCTTC
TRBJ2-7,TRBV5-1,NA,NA,CASSPKSRATSYEQYF,TGCGCCAGCAGCCCAAAAAGCAGGGCCACCTCCTACGAGCAGTACTTC
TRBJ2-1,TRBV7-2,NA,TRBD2,CASSLRTSGRALGNEQFF,TGTGCCAGCAGCCTGAGGACTAGCGGGAGGGCCCTTGGGAATGAGCAGTTCTTC
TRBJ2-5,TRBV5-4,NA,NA,CASSLQGLEETQYF,TGTGCCAGCAGCTTGCAAGGGCTAGAGGAGACCCAGTACTTC
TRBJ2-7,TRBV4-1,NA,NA,CASSQDPGPSYEQYF,TGCGCCAGCAGCCAAGACCCGGGACCCTCCTACGAGCAGTACTTC
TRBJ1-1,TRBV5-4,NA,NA,CASSLPSMNTEAFF,TGTGCCAGCAGCTTACCCAGCATGAACACTGAAGCTTTCTTT
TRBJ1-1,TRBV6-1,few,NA,CASRQGDIGEAFF,TGTGCCAGCAGACAGGGTGACATCGGTGAAGCTTTCTTT
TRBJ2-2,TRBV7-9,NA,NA,CASSPDRNTGELFF,TGTGCCAGCAGTCCGGACAGGAACACCGGGGAGCTGTTTTTT
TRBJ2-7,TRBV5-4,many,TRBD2,CASSLDFGGRNYEQYF,TGTGCCAGCAGCTTGGACTTCGGCGGGAGGAATTACGAGCAGTACTTC
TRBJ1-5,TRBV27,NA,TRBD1,CASSSRRDSYYSNQPQHF,TGTGCCAGCAGTTCGCGGCGGGACAGTTATTATAGCAATCAGCCCCAGCATTTT
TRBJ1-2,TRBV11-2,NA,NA,CASSTAGAVGYTF,TGTGCCAGCAGCACGGCAGGCGCAGTTGGCTACACCTTC
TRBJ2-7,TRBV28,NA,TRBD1,CASTGTAVSYEQYF,TGTGCCAGCACCGGGACAGCGGTCTCCTACGAGCAGTACTTC
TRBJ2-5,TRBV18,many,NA,CASSRGAEETQYF,TGTGCCAGCTCACGAGGGGCCGAAGAGACCCAGTACTTC
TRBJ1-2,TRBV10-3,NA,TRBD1,CAILPGTGRGDYGYTF,TGTGCCATCCTTCCCGGGACAGGGAGAGGCGATTACGGCTACACCTTC
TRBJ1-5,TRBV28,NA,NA,CASSLRQIPTNKPQHF,TGTGCCAGCAGTTTGAGGCAGATCCCAACAAACAAGCCCCAGCATTTT
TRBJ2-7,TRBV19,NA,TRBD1,CASRDRGYEQYF,TGTGCCAGCCGGGACAGGGGATACGAGCAGTACTTC
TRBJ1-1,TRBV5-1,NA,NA,CASSLGGSPPEAFF,TGCGCCAGCAGCTTAGGCGGGTCGCCCCCTGAAGCTTTCTTT
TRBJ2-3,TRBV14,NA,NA,CASSQGVRLFRAPHTDTQYF,TGTGCCAGCAGCCAAGGTGTGAGGTTGTTTCGGGCACCCCACACAGATACGCAGTATTTT